The clone carrying this TCR beta chain was observed at least ten times. Its cognate antigen is unknown. The sample comes from a study of blood T cells in healthy people across ages. Extraction yielded at least 6 micrograms of total RNA per sample. Broader study findings: Per million T cells, TCR beta diversity dropped about linearly as age rose.

The use of a sample-barcoded 5' primer and a J-beta primer mix characterized a second PCR of about 6 to 11 cycles. Each cDNA molecule was tagged by a template-switch adaptor that had 12 random nucleotides. In TCRdb, the 5' RACE reads were re-called with MiXCR into one record per CDR3 protein. The table shows 1.5 million to 2 million distinct CDR3 sequences, with about 30% occurring only once. Per the germline V gene, CDR1 is SQVTM and CDR2 is ANQGSEA. The V gene lost 1 base and the J gene lost 0 bases, with 14 bases spanning the gap. This CDR3 has 16 amino acids. The sequencing input was blood. The receptor's source is a young woman in good health. The chain employs TRBV29-1 and TRBJ2-3; a possible D gene is TRBD2 (5 bases). The CDR3 sequence is CSVEALWSGSTDTQYF. The CDR3 DNA reads TGCAGCGTTGAAGCCCTGTGGAGCGGTAGCACAGATACGCAGTATTTT.